A single sample gave rise to the 32 T cell receptor beta chains below, sequenced in a study of T cells after yellow fever vaccination. TCRdb used MiXCR to reprocess the 5' RACE reads, holding one entry per CDR3 protein. The sample carries some 500,000 distinct CDR3 sequences, 13% recorded once. Sample: PBMCs, taken on the day of the yellow fever booster vaccination. The receptors here all came from a man under 40 who received the YFV17D yellow fever vaccine.

This rearrangement joins TRBV5-1 to TRBJ2-3; D is perhaps TRBD1 or TRBD2 (6 bases each). Trimming shortened V by 6 bases and J by 1 base, and 15 bases separated the two germline ends. The CDR3 is 15 residues long. The germline gives CDR1 SGHRS, CDR2 YFSETQ. The CDR3 nucleotides are TGCGCCAGCATCCCCGGGGGCGGGGGCACAGATACGCAGTATTTT. This codes for CASIPGGGGTDTQYF.

The genes are TRBV24-1 and TRBJ1-2, with 8 bases that match TRBD1. The germline V gene encodes CDR1 KGHDR and CDR2 SFDVKD. The CDR3 has 14 amino acids. V dropped 5 bases and J dropped 7; count of bases not matched to a gene: 8. The CDR3 coding sequence is TGTGCCACCAGTGGCACCGGGACAGGTCCTGGCTACACCTTC. It codes for CATSGTGTGPGYTF.

This clonotype turned up a few times. The V gene is TRBV20-1, the J gene TRBJ2-2; 10 positions match TRBD2. V lost 5 bases, J lost 1 base, and 13 bases stayed unmatched. The CDR3 is 18 residues long. Germline lookup yields CDR1 DFQATT and CDR2 SNEGSKA (reference sequence). This chain's CDR3 is CSASNAHSSGGNTGELFF. CDR3 in DNA: TGCAGTGCTTCGAACGCCCACTCTAGCGGGGGGAACACCGGGGAGCTGTTTTTT.

This clonotype was seen more than once but under ten times. This sequence joins TRBV18 and TRBJ1-4; D call uncertain. Germline CDR1 and CDR2: KGHSH and LQKENI. This CDR3 comprises 11 residues. V was cut by 2 bases and J by 13 bases, with 8 bases left in between. This chain's CDR3 is CASSPSGRLFF. The CDR3 DNA reads as TGTGCCAGCTCACCAAGCGGTAGACTGTTTTTT.

In this sample, this clonotype turned up a few times. J is TRBJ2-1 and V is TRBV11-1; 11 bases agree with TRBD2. Germline trimming cut 5 bases from V and 7 bases from J; bases unmatched to any gene: 16. CDR1 is SGHAT, CDR2 FQDESV, per germline (reference sequence). This CDR3 contains 18 residues. Written as DNA, the CDR3 is TGTGCCAGCAGCCTACAACCCTCTAGCGGGAGGACGGGAAATGAGCAGTTCTTC. It is translated as CASSLQPSSGRTGNEQFF.

The V gene is TRBV29-1, the J gene TRBJ1-5; D not certain. Germline lookup yields CDR1 SQVTM and CDR2 ANQGSEA. Trimming pared 6 bases from V and 7 bases from J, leaving 13 bases between. The CDR3 is made up of 12 amino acids. The CDR3 DNA reads TGCAGCGTAGACCACAATGACCAGCCCCAGCATTTT. Translating gives CSVDHNDQPQHF.

This clonotype was recorded a few times. The chain joins TRBV20-1 to TRBJ2-1; D is possibly TRBD2 (6 bases). Trimming cost V 6 bases and J 5 bases, with 26 bases left between them. The CDR3 covers 17 residues. Germline V gives CDR1 DFQATT, CDR2 SNEGSKA (reference sequence). CDR3 in amino acids: CSAPRAELGGFNNEQFF. DNA for the CDR3: TGCAGTGCCCCCCGAGCGGAGCTGGGGGGATTTAACAATGAGCAGTTCTTC.

The rearrangement joins TRBV6-1 to TRBJ1-3, with TRBD1 matching 7 bases. This CDR3 region has 14 residues. V lost 6 bases and J lost 2; bases outside the gene matches: 4. Germline assignment: CDR1 MNHNS and CDR2 SASEGT. The CDR3 sequence: CASRPQGAGNTIYF. The CDR3 DNA is TGTGCCAGCAGACCGCAGGGGGCTGGAAACACCATATATTTT.

This clonotype has more than one count but fewer than ten. The J gene is TRBJ2-3, the V gene TRBV15; D unresolved. The CDR3 sequence is 14 residues long. V dropped 1 base and J dropped 1 base, with 6 bases sitting between them. The germline CDR1 and CDR2 sequences are LNHNV and YYDKDF (reference sequence). This CDR3 is CATSRGRGTDTQYF. The CDR3 region has the DNA TGTGCCACCAGCAGAGGACGTGGCACAGATACGCAGTATTTT.

J is TRBJ1-6 and V is TRBV12-3 or TRBV12-4, with D possibly TRBD1 on 6 matching bases. The V and J ends lost 4 bases and 8 bases respectively, with 9 bases between them. The CDR3 has 13 residues. This CDR3 is CASSSQGYSPLHF. Written as DNA, the CDR3 is TGTGCCAGCAGTTCGCAGGGGTATTCACCCCTCCACTTT.

J is TRBJ2-5 and V is TRBV12-3 or TRBV12-4; 7 bases are shared with TRBD1. J lost 4 bases, V lost 6 bases, and 8 bases had no gene match. CDR3 length: 14 residues. The DNA of the CDR3 is TGTGCCAGCAGCAGACAGGGAATAAGAGAGACCCAGTACTTC. It yields the protein CASSRQGIRETQYF.

This clonotype was picked up a small number of times. J is TRBJ2-1 and V is TRBV7-2, with TRBD2 matching over 13 bases. V gave up 5 bases and J gave up 4 bases; unmatched junction bases: 14. The CDR3 runs to 19 residues. Germline V gives CDR1 SGHTA, CDR2 FQGNSA. This CDR3 reads CASSMRLAGGTYSYNEQFF. CDR3 sequence (DNA): TGTGCCAGCAGCATGCGACTAGCGGGAGGAACCTACTCTTACAATGAGCAGTTCTTC. The full variable domain, completed using reference TRBV7-2 and TRBJ2-1, is GAGVSQSPSNKVTEKGKDVELRCDPISGHTALYWYRQSLGQGLEFLIYFQGNSAPDKSGLPSDRFSAERTGGSVSTLTIQRTQQEDSAVYLCASSMRLAGGTYSYNEQFFGPGTRLTVL.

This clonotype was seen a few times. V usage is TRBV5-1 and J usage is TRBJ2-1; D is unclear. The V end was cut by 0 bases, the J end by 4 bases, with 11 bases between. Per germline, CDR1 SGHRS and CDR2 YFSETQ. This CDR3 has 15 residues. The DNA for the CDR3 is TGCGCCAGCAGCTTGGTTACCTATATATACAATGAGCAGTTCTTC. Translation: CASSLVTYIYNEQFF.

The sample holds a few counts of this clonotype. The chain couples TRBV28 to TRBJ2-4, with D possibly being TRBD2 (5 bases). Germline V gene lookup returns CDR1 MDHEN and CDR2 SYDVKM. CDR3 length equals 14 residues. V lost 3 bases and J lost 8, with 14 bases in between. As DNA, the CDR3 is TGTGCCAGCAGTTTTATAGGAGCGGCCCACATTCAGTACTTC. Translated: CASSFIGAAHIQYF.

The rearrangement links TRBV12-3 or TRBV12-4 to TRBJ2-7, with 9 bases identical to TRBD1. This CDR3 is built from 14 residues. V lost 6 bases, J lost 3 bases, and 6 bases stayed unmatched. This CDR3 reads CASRSGTGLYEQYF. DNA of the CDR3: TGTGCCAGCAGATCCGGGACAGGGCTCTACGAGCAGTACTTC.

This clonotype was counted a few times. J is TRBJ2-2 and V is TRBV5-1; D possibly corresponds to TRBD1 (6 bases). There are 15 residues in the CDR3. The V end lost 4 bases, the J end lost 0 bases, and 10 bases lay between the germline ends. CDR1 and CDR2 (germline): SGHRS, YFSETQ. The CDR3 sequence is CASSTTGSNTGELFF. CDR3 coding DNA: TGCGCCAGCAGCACAACAGGGTCGAACACCGGGGAGCTGTTTTTT.

This chain uses TRBV20-1 with TRBJ2-1, with D perhaps matching TRBD1 (5 bases). The CDR3 has 16 residues. V was cut by 0 bases and J by 6 bases, with 18 bases left in between. Germline CDR1 is DFQATT and CDR2 is SNEGSKA (reference sequence). CDR3 residues: CSARDPTPLQANEQFF. The CDR3 coding sequence is TGCAGTGCTAGAGATCCGACTCCATTACAGGCCAATGAGCAGTTCTTC.

The CDR3 loop is CASSLSRRADTQYF. The CDR3 nucleotides are TGTGCCAGCAGTTTATCGAGGCGGGCAGATACGCAGTATTTT. The V and J genes are TRBV12-3 or TRBV12-4 and TRBJ2-3, with D perhaps matching TRBD2 (5 bases). This CDR3 has 14 amino acids. V lost 2 bases to trimming and J lost 4 bases, with 10 bases between them.

This clonotype was counted a few times. The rearrangement joins TRBV9 to TRBJ2-1, with D tentatively TRBD2 (6 bases). V was trimmed by 0 bases and J by 10 bases, leaving 17 bases between them. Germline CDR1 is SGDLS and CDR2 is YYNGEE. CDR3 length: 15 residues. CDR3 DNA sequence: TGTGCCAGCAGCGTAGGGGGCGTTGCGGGAAGGGAGCAGTTCTTC. Encoded protein: CASSVGGVAGREQFF.

V and J are TRBV24-1 and TRBJ2-1; 10 bases map to TRBD2. CDR1 and CDR2 (germline): KGHDR, SFDVKD. CDR3 length: 16 amino acids. Germline trimming cut 2 bases from V and 6 bases from J; bases unmatched to any gene: 6. CDR3 in amino acids: CATSDSTSGWGNEQFF. CDR3 coding DNA: TGTGCCACCAGTGATTCGACTAGCGGGTGGGGCAATGAGCAGTTCTTC.

The chain uses TRBV7-2 and TRBJ2-1; 7 bases are a match to TRBD2. V gave up 3 bases and J gave up 0 bases; unmatched junction bases: 5. The V gene's germline CDR1 is SGHTA and CDR2 FQGNSA. The CDR3 is 16 amino acids. The CDR3 is CASSLLGLTSYNEQFF. The CDR3 DNA is TGTGCCAGCAGCTTGCTGGGACTAACCTCCTACAATGAGCAGTTCTTC.

The V call is TRBV10-3, the J call TRBJ2-3, with a possible D match to TRBD2 (5 bases). Per germline, CDR1 ENHRY and CDR2 SYGVKD. This CDR3 has 17 amino acids. V lost 0 bases, J lost 6 bases, and 19 bases lay in between. In DNA, the CDR3 is TGTGCCATCAGTGAGTCGAGGGCTCGGGAAGGTTTGGATACGCAGTATTTT. Translation gives CAISESRAREGLDTQYF.

The V and J genes are TRBV5-8 and TRBJ2-4; no clear D. CDR3 length: 14 residues. The germline V gene has CDR1 SGHTS and CDR2 YDEGEE. V lost 4 bases and J lost 7, with 15 bases in between. The CDR3 sequence: CASSLASAVNIQYF. The CDR3 nucleotides read TGTGCCAGCAGCCTCGCCAGTGCGGTGAACATTCAGTACTTC.

The chain combines TRBV12-3 or TRBV12-4 with TRBJ1-6; D might be TRBD1 (5 bases). V dropped 3 bases and J dropped 8 bases, with 8 bases sitting between them. The CDR3 is 13 amino acids. CDR3 coding DNA: TGTGCCAGCAGTTTGACAGAAGATTCACCCCTCCACTTT. Its translation is CASSLTEDSPLHF.

This clonotype has only a few counts. J is TRBJ1-5 and V is TRBV9, with 7 bases identical to TRBD1. Germline assignment: CDR1 SGDLS and CDR2 YYNGEE. The CDR3 totals 14 residues. J was trimmed by 8 bases and V by 2 bases; bases with no gene match: 7. The DNA of the CDR3 is TGTGCCAGCAGCGTCACAGGGGCGTCGGAGCCCCAGCATTTT. Its protein is CASSVTGASEPQHF.

This clonotype was seen at least ten times. The CDR3 nucleotides read TGTGCCAGCAGCTTAGTTTCGGGACTAGCGGGAGGCCAAGAGACCCAGTACTTC. Encoded protein: CASSLVSGLAGGQETQYF. The chain links TRBV11-3 to TRBJ2-5, with 15 nucleotides matching TRBD2. CDR3 length equals 18 residues. V shed 1 base, J shed 1 base, and the junction held 4 bases outside the gene matches. From germline, CDR1 is SGHNT and CDR2 YENEEA.

This clonotype was seen only a few times. This chain connects TRBV20-1 to TRBJ1-5, with 9 bases fitting TRBD1. CDR1 and CDR2 (germline): DFQATT, SNEGSKA (reference sequence). V lost 7 bases to trimming and J lost 7 bases; unmatched junction nucleotides: 5. The CDR3 consists of 12 residues. CDR3 amino acids: CSVRTGDQPQHF. DNA for the CDR3: TGCAGTGTCAGGACAGGGGACCAGCCCCAGCATTTT.

V and J are TRBV7-3 and TRBJ2-2; 7 bases match TRBD1. The CDR3 is 15 amino acids. J gave up 4 bases and V 6 bases, and 8 bases lay outside the gene matches. Germline assignment: CDR1 SGHTA and CDR2 FQGTGA. The CDR3 loop is CASSRQGPSTGELFF. CDR3 in DNA: TGTGCCAGCAGTCGACAGGGACCAAGCACCGGGGAGCTGTTTTTT.

This clonotype was detected a few times. This sequence joins TRBV29-1 and TRBJ2-3; no definite D call. This CDR3 spans 12 amino acids. V lost 6 bases, J lost 3 bases, and 10 bases lay in between. The germline gives CDR1 SQVTM, CDR2 ANQGSEA. As DNA, the CDR3 is TGCAGCGTGGCTCCTGGAACAGATACGCAGTATTTT. As protein: CSVAPGTDTQYF.

The chain is built from TRBV18 and TRBJ1-1; the D is unclear. Looked up from germline, CDR1 is KGHSH and CDR2 is LQKENI. V lost 1 base and J 0 bases, leaving 9 bases between the germline ends. CDR3 size: 15 residues. Here the CDR3 reads CASSPLPVMNTEAFF. CDR3 coding DNA: TGTGCCAGCTCACCACTTCCAGTAATGAACACTGAAGCTTTCTTT. The full variable domain, rest sourced from reference TRBV18 and TRBJ1-1, is NAGVMQNPRHLVRRRGQEARLRCSPMKGHSHVYWYRQLPEEGLKFMVYLQKENIIDESGMPKERFSAEFPKEGPSILRIQQVVRGDSAAYFCASSPLPVMNTEAFFGQGTRLTVV.

This clonotype was counted a few times. J is TRBJ2-2 and V is TRBV6-2 or TRBV6-3, with 10 nucleotides matching TRBD1. This CDR3 spans 18 amino acids. The V segment lost 2 bases and the J segment 1 base; nucleotides outside the gene matches: 7. From germline, CDR1 is MNHEY and CDR2 SVGEGT. CDR3 DNA: TGTGCCAGCAGTTACCGACATCGGGACAGGGGGAACACCGGGGAGCTGTTTTTT. Its protein product is CASSYRHRDRGNTGELFF.

This clonotype was detected only a few times. The CDR3 region has the DNA TGTGCCACCAGCAGGCGACAGGGGTTGAACACTGAAGCTTTCTTT. Its translation: CATSRRQGLNTEAFF. This chain joins TRBV15 and TRBJ1-1; TRBD1 matches at 8 bases. This CDR3 spans 15 amino acids. V lost 3 bases, J lost 0 bases, and 3 bases stayed unmatched. CDR1 and CDR2 (germline): LNHNV, YYDKDF (reference sequence).